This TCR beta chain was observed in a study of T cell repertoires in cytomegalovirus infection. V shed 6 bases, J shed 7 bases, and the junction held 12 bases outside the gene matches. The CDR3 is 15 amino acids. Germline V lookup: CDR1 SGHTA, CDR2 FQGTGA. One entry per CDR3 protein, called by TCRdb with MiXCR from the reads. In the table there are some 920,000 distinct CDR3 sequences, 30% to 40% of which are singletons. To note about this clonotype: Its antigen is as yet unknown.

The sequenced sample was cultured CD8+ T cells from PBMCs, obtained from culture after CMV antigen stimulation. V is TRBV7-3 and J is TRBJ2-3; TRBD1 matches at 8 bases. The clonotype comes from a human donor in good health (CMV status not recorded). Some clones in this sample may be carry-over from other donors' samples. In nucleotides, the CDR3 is TGTGCCAGCAGGTTGACAGGGGACCTGTTGAATACGCAGTATTTT. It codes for CASRLTGDLLNTQYF.